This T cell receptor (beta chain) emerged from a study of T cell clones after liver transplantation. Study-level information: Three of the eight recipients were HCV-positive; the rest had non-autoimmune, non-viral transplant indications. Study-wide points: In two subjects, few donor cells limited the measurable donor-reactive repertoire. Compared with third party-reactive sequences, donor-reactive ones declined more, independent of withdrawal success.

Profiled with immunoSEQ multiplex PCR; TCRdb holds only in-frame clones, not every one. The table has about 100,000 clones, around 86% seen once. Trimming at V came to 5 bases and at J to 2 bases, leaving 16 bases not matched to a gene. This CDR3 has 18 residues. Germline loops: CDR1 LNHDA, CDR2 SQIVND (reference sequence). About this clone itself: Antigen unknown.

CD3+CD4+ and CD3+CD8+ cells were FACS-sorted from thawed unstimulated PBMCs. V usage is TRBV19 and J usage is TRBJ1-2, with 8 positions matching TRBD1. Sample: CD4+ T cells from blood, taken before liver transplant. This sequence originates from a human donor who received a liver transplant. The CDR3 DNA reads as TGTGCCAGTAGTTCCCCTCGGGGGACAGGATCGACGAACTATGGCTACACCTTC. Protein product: CASSSPRGTGSTNYGYTF. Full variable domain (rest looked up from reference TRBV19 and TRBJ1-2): DGGITQSPKYLFRKEGQNVTLSCEQNLNHDAMYWYRQDPGQGLRLIYYSQIVNDFQKGDIAEGYSVSREKKESFPLTVTSAQKNPTAFYLCASSSPRGTGSTNYGYTFGSGTRLTVV.